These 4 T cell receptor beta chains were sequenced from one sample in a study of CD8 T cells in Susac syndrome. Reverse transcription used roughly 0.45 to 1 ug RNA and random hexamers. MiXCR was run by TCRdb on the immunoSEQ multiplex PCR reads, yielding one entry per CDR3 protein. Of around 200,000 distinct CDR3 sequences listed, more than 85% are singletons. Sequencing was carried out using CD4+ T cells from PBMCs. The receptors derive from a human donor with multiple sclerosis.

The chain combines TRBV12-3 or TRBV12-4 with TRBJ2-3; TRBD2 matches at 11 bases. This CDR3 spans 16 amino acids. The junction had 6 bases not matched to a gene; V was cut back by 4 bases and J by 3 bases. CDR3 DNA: TGTGCCAGCAGTTCGAGACTAGCGGGGAGAACAGATACGCAGTATTTT. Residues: CASSSRLAGRTDTQYF.

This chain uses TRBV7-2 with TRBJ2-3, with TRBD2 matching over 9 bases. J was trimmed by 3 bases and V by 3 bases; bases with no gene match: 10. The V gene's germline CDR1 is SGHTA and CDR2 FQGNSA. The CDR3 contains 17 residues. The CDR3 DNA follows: TGTGCCAGCAGCTTCTGGCTAGCGGGGTCACTTACAGATACGCAGTATTTT. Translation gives CASSFWLAGSLTDTQYF.

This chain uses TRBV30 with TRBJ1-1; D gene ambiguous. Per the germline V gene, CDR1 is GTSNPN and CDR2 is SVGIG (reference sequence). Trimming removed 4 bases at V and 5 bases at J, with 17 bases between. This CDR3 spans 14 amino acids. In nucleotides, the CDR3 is TGTGCCTGGAATGCTGACCGGACGGGAACTGAAGCTTTCTTT. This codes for CAWNADRTGTEAFF.

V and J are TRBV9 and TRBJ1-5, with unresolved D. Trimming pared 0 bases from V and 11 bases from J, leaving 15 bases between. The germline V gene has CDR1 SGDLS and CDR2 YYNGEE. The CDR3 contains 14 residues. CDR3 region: CASSVDPGTGSQHF. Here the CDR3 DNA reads TGTGCCAGCAGCGTAGACCCGGGAACGGGGTCCCAGCATTTT.